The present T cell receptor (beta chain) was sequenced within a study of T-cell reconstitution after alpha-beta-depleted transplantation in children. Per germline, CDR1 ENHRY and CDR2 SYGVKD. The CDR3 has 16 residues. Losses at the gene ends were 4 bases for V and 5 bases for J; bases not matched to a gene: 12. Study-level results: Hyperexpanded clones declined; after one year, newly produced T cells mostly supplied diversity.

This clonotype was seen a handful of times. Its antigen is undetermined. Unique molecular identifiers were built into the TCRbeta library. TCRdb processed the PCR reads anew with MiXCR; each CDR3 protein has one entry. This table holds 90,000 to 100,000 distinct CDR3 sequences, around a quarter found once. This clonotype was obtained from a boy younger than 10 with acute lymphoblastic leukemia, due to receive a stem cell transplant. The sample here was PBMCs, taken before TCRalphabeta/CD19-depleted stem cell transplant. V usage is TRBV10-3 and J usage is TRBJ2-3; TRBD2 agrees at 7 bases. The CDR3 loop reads CAISGGTTQSGDTQYF. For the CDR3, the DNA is TGTGCCATCAGTGGAGGGACTACTCAATCCGGAGATACGCAGTATTTT.